One sample yielded the 32 T cell receptor beta chains listed below, sequenced in a study of CXCR3-negative and CXCR3-positive naive CD8 T cells. The TRB libraries of cDNA were built by UMI-labeled 5' RACE. With the 5' RACE reads reprocessed, TCRdb shows one record per CDR3 protein and no DNA. The repertoire table contains 35,000 to 45,000 distinct CDR3 sequences. What was sequenced was naive CXCR3- CD8+ T cells from blood. As to subset: CD45RO-CCR7+CD27+CD95- naive CD8+ T cells lacking CXCR3 (TNR3-). The receptors were sampled from a human donor in good health. Some clones in this sample may be carry-over from other donors' samples.

V and J are TRBV13 and TRBJ2-7; TCRdb indicates TRBD2, and absent DNA this call remains unverified. The CDR3 contains 15 residues. Germline V gives CDR1 PRHDT, CDR2 FYEKMQ (reference sequence). CDR3 protein: CASSLGVAGGYEQYF.

The V call is TRBV20-1, the J call TRBJ2-1; the D call of TRBD2 rests on TCRdb alone, since no DNA is present to check it. Looked up from germline, CDR1 is DFQATT and CDR2 is SNEGSKA (reference sequence). The CDR3 is made up of 14 amino acids. The CDR3 here is CSARGLAGYNEQFF.

The CDR3 loop reads CASSLAVGEFYEQYF. The V and J genes are TRBV7-8 and TRBJ2-7. CDR1 SGHVS and CDR2 FQNEAQ come from the germline V gene. The CDR3 covers 15 residues.

The chain recombines TRBV27 with TRBJ1-5; TCRdb calls TRBD1, which cannot be checked without DNA. Germline assignment: CDR1 MNHEY and CDR2 SMNVEV (reference sequence). This CDR3 has 17 amino acids. The CDR3 sequence is CASSSIPGQGARQPQHF.

V is TRBV9 and J is TRBJ1-1; without DNA, the TCRdb call of TRBD1 cannot be checked. Germline-derived CDR1 and CDR2 are SGDLS and YYNGEE. The CDR3 totals 12 residues. The CDR3 sequence is CASSASTGAAFF.

The chain uses TRBV27 and TRBJ1-1; without DNA, the TCRdb call of TRBD1 cannot be checked. The length of the CDR3 is 14 residues. The germline V gene has CDR1 MNHEY and CDR2 SMNVEV (reference sequence). CDR3 sequence reads: CASSPPQMNTEAFF.

The chain carries TRBV7-3 and TRBJ1-1. Per the germline V gene, CDR1 is SGHTA and CDR2 is FQGTGA. The length of the CDR3 is 16 residues. CDR3 sequence: CASSLTPRGQNTEAFF.

This CDR3 is CSVIPGGGDEQYF. This chain uses TRBV29-1 with TRBJ2-7; TCRdb indicates TRBD1, and absent DNA this call remains unverified. The CDR3 sequence is 13 residues long. Germline-derived CDR1 and CDR2 are SQVTM and ANQGSEA.

The V call is TRBV15, the J call TRBJ2-7; the D gene TCRdb calls, TRBD1, cannot be checked with no DNA. The germline CDR1 and CDR2 sequences are LNHNV and YYDKDF (reference sequence). This CDR3 is 17 amino acids long. The CDR3 here is CATSPRDSPKGYYEQYF.

The rearrangement links TRBV27 to TRBJ1-1; the D gene TCRdb calls, TRBD1, cannot be checked with no DNA. Germline CDR1 reads MNHEY; CDR2 reads SMNVEV (reference sequence). The CDR3 is 15 amino acids. The CDR3 loop reads CASSLGGSLNTEAFF.

V and J are TRBV6-2 or TRBV6-3 and TRBJ1-1; TCRdb reports TRBD1, a call that lacks DNA to check it against. This CDR3 is 14 amino acids long. Germline V gene lookup returns CDR1 MNHEY and CDR2 SVGEGT. The CDR3: CASNPIGQGVIAFF.

The V call is TRBV7-8, the J call TRBJ2-1; TCRdb indicates TRBD1, and absent DNA this call remains unverified. The CDR3 is 19 residues long. CDR1 SGHVS and CDR2 FQNEAQ come from the germline V gene. The CDR3 region is CASSFPRIVSGASYNEQFF.

The V gene is TRBV28, the J gene TRBJ2-7; no DNA is available, so the TRBD1 call from TCRdb remains unchecked. Germline-derived CDR1 and CDR2 are MDHEN and SYDVKM. This CDR3 is built from 15 residues. The CDR3 region is CAISRPGQGTYEQYF.

This chain joins TRBV28 and TRBJ2-7. This CDR3 region has 15 residues. The germline V gene encodes CDR1 MDHEN and CDR2 SYDVKM. The CDR3 loop reads CASSLFSNSLFEQYF.

The V and J genes are TRBV6-6 and TRBJ2-7; the TCRdb D gene call, TRBD1, has no DNA to confirm it. This CDR3 comprises 12 residues. CDR1 is MNHNY and CDR2 is SVGAGI in the germline V gene (reference sequence). CDR3 sequence: CASRDGTYEQYF.

This chain uses TRBV9 with TRBJ2-3. Germline V gives CDR1 SGDLS, CDR2 YYNGEE. This CDR3 comprises 14 residues. CDR3: CASSVVDRTDTQYF.

This chain links TRBV20-1 with TRBJ1-2; the D call of TRBD1 rests on TCRdb alone, since no DNA is present to check it. The CDR3 is made up of 14 amino acids. Germline V gives CDR1 DFQATT, CDR2 SNEGSKA (reference sequence). CDR3 sequence reads: CSARAQGDSYGYTF.

This chain links TRBV20-1 with TRBJ2-7; TCRdb gives TRBD2 as the D gene, but with no DNA this cannot be confirmed. The CDR3 runs to 14 residues. Per the germline V gene, CDR1 is DFQATT and CDR2 is SNEGSKA (reference sequence). This CDR3 reads CSARTPGLVYEQYF.

This chain joins TRBV12-3 or TRBV12-4 and TRBJ1-5. This CDR3 is 14 amino acids long. CDR3 region: CASSLEGMNQPQHF.

The chain joins TRBV29-1 to TRBJ2-1; TCRdb names TRBD1, which stays unverified in the absence of DNA. The CDR3 covers 12 residues. Looked up from germline, CDR1 is SQVTM and CDR2 is ANQGSEA. The CDR3 region is CSVEDLGDEQFF.

V gene TRBV29-1 combines with J gene TRBJ1-2; TCRdb names TRBD1, which stays unverified in the absence of DNA. The CDR3 covers 14 residues. In germline, CDR1 is SQVTM, CDR2 ANQGSEA. This chain's CDR3 is CSVPKLGGNYGYTF.

J is TRBJ2-7 and V is TRBV28. The length of the CDR3 is 13 residues. Germline CDR1 MDHEN, CDR2 SYDVKM. This CDR3 reads CASNPLGSYEQYF.

The chain has TRBV6-4 and TRBJ2-3; checking the TCRdb D call of TRBD1 is not possible without DNA. The CDR3 totals 13 residues. Germline V lookup: CDR1 MRHNA, CDR2 SNTAGT. The CDR3 loop is CASSGTGLDTQYF.

This chain's CDR3 is CASSWDGDSNQPQHF. The chain recombines TRBV4-2 with TRBJ1-5; TCRdb picks TRBD1, but there is no DNA to check that call. The germline CDR1 and CDR2 sequences are LGHNA and YNFKEQ. This CDR3 region has 15 residues.

The rearrangement links TRBV29-1 to TRBJ1-2; absent DNA, TCRdb's TRBD1 call cannot be checked. This CDR3 has 12 residues. In germline, CDR1 is SQVTM, CDR2 ANQGSEA. The CDR3 here is CSYSQGLEGYTF.

The chain links TRBV20-1 to TRBJ2-5; TCRdb proposes TRBD2, but this gene call is untestable without DNA. CDR1 and CDR2 from the germline V gene are DFQATT and SNEGSKA (reference sequence). This CDR3 is 15 amino acids long. The CDR3 loop reads CSAREKTSGVETQYF.

V usage is TRBV29-1 and J usage is TRBJ2-1. Germline V gives CDR1 SQVTM, CDR2 ANQGSEA. The CDR3 loop spans 11 amino acids. The CDR3 reads CSVQGFNEQFF.

By frequency, this clonotype is medium-sized. This chain uses TRBV4-1 with TRBJ1-2. CDR3 length equals 15 residues. Germline V gene sequence: CDR1 MGHRA, CDR2 YSYEKL. The CDR3: CASSQIDSGNYGYTF.

The genes are TRBV7-2 and TRBJ2-1. This CDR3 has 15 residues. The germline CDR1 and CDR2 sequences are SGHTA and FQGNSA. The chain's CDR3 is CASSLVEGPYNEQFF. The whole variable domain, filled in from reference TRBV7-2 and TRBJ2-1, reads GAGVSQSPSNKVTEKGKDVELRCDPISGHTALYWYRQSLGQGLEFLIYFQGNSAPDKSGLPSDRFSAERTGGSVSTLTIQRTQQEDSAVYLCASSLVEGPYNEQFFGPGTRLTVL.

V usage is TRBV4-2 and J usage is TRBJ2-3; with no DNA, the TCRdb D assignment of TRBD2 cannot be verified. The germline CDR1 and CDR2 sequences are LGHNA and YNFKEQ. This CDR3 is 16 amino acids long. CDR3 sequence: CASSASGGEPSDTQYF.

The rearrangement uses TRBV29-1 and TRBJ1-3; the TRBD1 assignment by TCRdb is unverifiable without DNA. Germline-derived CDR1 and CDR2 are SQVTM and ANQGSEA. The CDR3 totals 12 residues. This CDR3 is CSVPTAGNTIYF.

The chain uses TRBV4-3 and TRBJ2-2; as DNA is missing, the TRBD1 call by TCRdb cannot be tested. This CDR3 has 17 residues. The V gene's germline CDR1 is LGHNA and CDR2 YSLEER. This CDR3 reads CASSQDSIQGAPGELFF.